These 4 T cell receptor beta chains were all obtained from the same sample, sequenced in a study of blood T cell repertoires in COVID-19. Profiling relied on immunoSEQ multiplex PCR, and the TCRdb table lists in-frame clones only, not all of them. The table includes 100,000 to 150,000 clones, about 80% detected once. The source material was peripheral blood. The origin of the receptors is a man aged 60 to 69 with acute or convalescent COVID-19.

V is TRBV2 and J is TRBJ1-3; TRBD1 agrees at 10 bases. V trimming: 6 bases; J trimming: 4 bases; junction bases outside the gene matches: 6. Germline V lookup: CDR1 SNHLY, CDR2 FYNNEI. The CDR3 is made up of 15 amino acids. CDR3 loop: CASRARQGAGNTIYF. The CDR3 DNA sequence: TGTGCCAGCAGGGCCCGACAGGGGGCAGGAAACACCATATATTTT.

The chain recombines TRBV28 with TRBJ1-1, with D hard to call. The CDR3 runs 15 residues. Germline V lookup: CDR1 MDHEN, CDR2 SYDVKM. The ends were cut back, 0 bases at V and 1 base at J, with 9 bases in the middle. In DNA, the CDR3 is TGTGCCAGCAGTTTATGGGCGGTTGAGAACACTGAAGCTTTCTTT. This sequence encodes CASSLWAVENTEAFF.

The chain joins TRBV2 to TRBJ1-1, with D possibly TRBD1 on 5 matching bases. The CDR3 runs to 14 residues. Germline-derived CDR1 and CDR2 are SNHLY and FYNNEI. Trimming stripped 1 base from V and 4 bases from J, with 10 bases between. The CDR3 reads CASSEEGLGTEAFF. For the CDR3, the DNA is TGTGCCAGCAGTGAAGAGGGGCTAGGCACTGAAGCTTTCTTT.

This chain links TRBV5-1 with TRBJ2-1, with 10 bases identical to TRBD2. CDR1 and CDR2 (germline): SGHRS, YFSETQ. V lost 9 bases, J lost 7 bases, and 16 bases stayed unmatched. The CDR3 has 16 residues. The CDR3 region is CATTKLAGSAGNEQFF. In DNA, the CDR3 is TGCGCCACCACAAAACTAGCGGGATCGGCAGGGAATGAGCAGTTCTTC.